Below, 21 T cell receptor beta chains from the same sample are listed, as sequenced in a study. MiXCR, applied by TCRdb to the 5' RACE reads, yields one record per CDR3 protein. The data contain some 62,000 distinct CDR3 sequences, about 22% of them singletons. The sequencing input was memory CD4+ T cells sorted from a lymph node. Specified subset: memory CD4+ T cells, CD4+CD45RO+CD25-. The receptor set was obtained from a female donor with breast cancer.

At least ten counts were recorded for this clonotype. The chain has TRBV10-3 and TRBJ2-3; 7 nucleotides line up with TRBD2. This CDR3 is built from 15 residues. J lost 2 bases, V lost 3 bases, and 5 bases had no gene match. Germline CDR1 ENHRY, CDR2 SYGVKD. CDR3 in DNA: TGTGCCATCAGTGATTCTAGCGGAACCACAGATACGCAGTATTTT. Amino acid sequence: CAISDSSGTTDTQYF.

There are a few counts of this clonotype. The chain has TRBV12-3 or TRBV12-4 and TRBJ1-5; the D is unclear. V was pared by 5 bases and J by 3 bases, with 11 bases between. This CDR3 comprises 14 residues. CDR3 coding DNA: TGTGCCAGCAGTCGAGACAACAACAATCAGCCCCAGCATTTT. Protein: CASSRDNNNQPQHF.

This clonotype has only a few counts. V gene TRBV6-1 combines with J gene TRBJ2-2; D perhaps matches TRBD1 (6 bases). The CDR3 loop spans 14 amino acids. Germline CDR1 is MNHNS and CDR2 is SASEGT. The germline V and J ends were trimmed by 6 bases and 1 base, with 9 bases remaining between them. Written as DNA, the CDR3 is TGTGCCAGCAGCGAGGACAGGAACACCGGGGAGCTGTTTTTT. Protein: CASSEDRNTGELFF.

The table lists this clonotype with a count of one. CDR3: CASLPGQSNTEAFF. CDR3 in DNA: TGTGCCAGCCTCCCCGGACAGTCGAACACTGAAGCTTTCTTT. This sequence joins TRBV6-1 and TRBJ1-1; D might be TRBD1 (6 bases). With 8 bases removed from V and 1 base from J, the gap between germline ends came to 14 bases. CDR3 length equals 14 residues. Germline-derived CDR1 and CDR2 are MNHNS and SASEGT.

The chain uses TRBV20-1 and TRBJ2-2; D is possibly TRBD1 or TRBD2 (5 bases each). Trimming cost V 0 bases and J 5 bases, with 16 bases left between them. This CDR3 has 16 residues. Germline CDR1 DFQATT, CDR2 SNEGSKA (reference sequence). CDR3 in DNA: TGCAGTGCTAGAGATAAATCGGGGCAATGGACCGGGGAGCTGTTTTTT. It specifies CSARDKSGQWTGELFF.

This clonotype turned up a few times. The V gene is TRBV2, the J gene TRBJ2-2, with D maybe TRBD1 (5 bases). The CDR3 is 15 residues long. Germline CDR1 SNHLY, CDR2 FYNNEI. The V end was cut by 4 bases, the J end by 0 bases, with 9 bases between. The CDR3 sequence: CASSGTTPNTGELFF. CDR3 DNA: TGTGCCAGCAGTGGGACAACACCGAACACCGGGGAGCTGTTTTTT.

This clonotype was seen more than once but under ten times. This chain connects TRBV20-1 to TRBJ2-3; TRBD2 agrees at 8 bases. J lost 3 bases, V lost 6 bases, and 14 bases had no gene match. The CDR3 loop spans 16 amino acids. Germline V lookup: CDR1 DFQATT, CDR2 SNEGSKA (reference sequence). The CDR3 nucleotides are TGCAGTGCCCGGAGGGGCCAACTAGCGGCGACAGATACGCAGTATTTT. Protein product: CSARRGQLAATDTQYF.

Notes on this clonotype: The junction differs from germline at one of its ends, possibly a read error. The CDR3 protein is CASSWAANNEQFF. CDR3 nucleotides: TGTGCCAGTAGTTGGGCTGCTAACAATGAGCAGTTCTTC. V is TRBV12-3 or TRBV12-4 and J is TRBJ2-1; D remains ambiguous. The CDR3 spans 13 residues.

In DNA, the CDR3 is TGTGCCAGCAGCCCGGGGAGCGGGAGGACCGATGAGCAGTTCTTC. It is translated as CASSPGSGRTDEQFF. The chain recombines TRBV7-3 with TRBJ2-1; 9 bases line up with TRBD2. Germline V lookup: CDR1 SGHTA, CDR2 FQGTGA. The V gene end was trimmed by 5 bases and the J gene end by 8 bases; junction bases not matched to a gene: 10. CDR3 length: 15 amino acids.

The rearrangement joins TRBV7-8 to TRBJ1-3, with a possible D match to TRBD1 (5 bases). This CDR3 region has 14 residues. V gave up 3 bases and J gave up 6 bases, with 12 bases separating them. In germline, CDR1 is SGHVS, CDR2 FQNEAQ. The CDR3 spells CASSFRSGTNTIYF. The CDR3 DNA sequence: TGTGCCAGCAGCTTTCGATCCGGGACAAACACCATATATTTT.

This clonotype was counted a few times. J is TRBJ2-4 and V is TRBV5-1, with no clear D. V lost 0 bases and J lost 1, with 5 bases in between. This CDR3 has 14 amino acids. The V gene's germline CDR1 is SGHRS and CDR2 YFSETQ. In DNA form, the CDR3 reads TGCGCCAGCAGCTTGGATGGGGCCAAAAACATTCAGTACTTC. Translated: CASSLDGAKNIQYF.

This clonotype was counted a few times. The CDR3 sequence: CASSRATEPYEQYF. Here the CDR3 DNA reads TGTGCCAGCAGTCGCGCGACAGAACCCTACGAGCAGTACTTC. This chain links TRBV6-5 with TRBJ2-7; maybe TRBD1 (5 bases). Germline V gene data show CDR1 as MNHEY and CDR2 as SVGAGI. V was cut by 5 bases and J by 2 bases, with 13 bases left in between. This CDR3 is built from 14 residues.

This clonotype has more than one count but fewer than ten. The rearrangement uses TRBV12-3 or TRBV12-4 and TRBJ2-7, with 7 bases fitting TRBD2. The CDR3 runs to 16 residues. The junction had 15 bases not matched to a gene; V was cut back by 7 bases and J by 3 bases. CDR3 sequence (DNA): TGTGCCAGCACCTCGCGGAGGCTAGCGGCCCACTACGAGCAGTACTTC. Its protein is CASTSRRLAAHYEQYF.

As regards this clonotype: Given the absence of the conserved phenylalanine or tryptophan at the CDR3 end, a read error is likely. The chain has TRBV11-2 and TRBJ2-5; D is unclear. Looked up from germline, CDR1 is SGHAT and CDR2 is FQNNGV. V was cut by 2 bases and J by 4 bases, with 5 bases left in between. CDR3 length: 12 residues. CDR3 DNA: TGTGCCAGCAGCTTACTCTCAGAGACCCAGTACTGC. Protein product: CASSLLSETQYC.

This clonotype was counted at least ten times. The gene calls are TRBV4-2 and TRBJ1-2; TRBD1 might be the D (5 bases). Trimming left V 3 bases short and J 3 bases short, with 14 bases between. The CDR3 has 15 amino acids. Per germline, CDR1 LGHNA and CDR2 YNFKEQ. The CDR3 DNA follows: TGTGCCAGCAGCCAGGGGACGGCGGGATACTATGGCTACACCTTC. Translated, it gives CASSQGTAGYYGYTF.

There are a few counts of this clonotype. The CDR3 DNA reads TGTGCCAGCAGCCATTGGACGGGCGAGCAGTACTTC. Protein: CASSHWTGEQYF. This rearrangement joins TRBV7-2 to TRBJ2-7; D remains unclear. CDR1 is SGHTA, CDR2 FQGNSA, per germline. The CDR3 sequence is 12 residues long. V was shortened by 5 bases and J by 6 bases, with 11 bases between the two germline ends.

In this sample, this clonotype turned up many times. The CDR3 region is CATTHKETQYF. The CDR3 DNA reads as TGTGCCACCACCCACAAGGAGACCCAGTACTTC. The genes are TRBV6-5 and TRBJ2-5; D is undetermined. CDR1 and CDR2 (germline): MNHEY, SVGAGI. The CDR3 totals 11 residues. Trimming pared 10 bases from V and 5 bases from J, leaving 11 bases between.

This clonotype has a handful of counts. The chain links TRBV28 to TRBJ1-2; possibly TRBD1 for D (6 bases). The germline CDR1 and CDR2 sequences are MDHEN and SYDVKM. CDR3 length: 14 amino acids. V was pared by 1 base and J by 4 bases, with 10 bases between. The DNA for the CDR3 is TGTGCCAGCAGTTTATTAGGGACAAGCTATGGCTACACCTTC. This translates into CASSLLGTSYGYTF.

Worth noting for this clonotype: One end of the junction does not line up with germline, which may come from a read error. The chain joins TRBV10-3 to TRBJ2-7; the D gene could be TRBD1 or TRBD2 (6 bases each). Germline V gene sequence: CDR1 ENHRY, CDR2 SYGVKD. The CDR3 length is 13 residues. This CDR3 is CALGGEHSHEQYF. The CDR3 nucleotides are TGTGCCCTCGGGGGCGAACACTCCCACGAGCAGTACTTC.

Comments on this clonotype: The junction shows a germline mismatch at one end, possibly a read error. Written as DNA, the CDR3 is TGTGCCACCTCGGGGCTAGGCAACGCCGGGGGGCTGTTTTTT. It yields the protein CATSGLGNAGGLFF. The gene calls are TRBV7-9 and TRBJ2-2; D is perhaps TRBD2 (6 bases). The CDR3 has 14 residues. Per the germline V gene, CDR1 is SEHNR and CDR2 is FQNEAQ (reference sequence).

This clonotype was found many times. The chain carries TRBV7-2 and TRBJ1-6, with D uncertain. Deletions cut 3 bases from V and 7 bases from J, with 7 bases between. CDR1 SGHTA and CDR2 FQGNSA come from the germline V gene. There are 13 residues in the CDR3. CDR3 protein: CASSLKPNSPLHF. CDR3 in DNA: TGTGCCAGCAGCTTGAAGCCGAATTCACCCCTCCACTTT.